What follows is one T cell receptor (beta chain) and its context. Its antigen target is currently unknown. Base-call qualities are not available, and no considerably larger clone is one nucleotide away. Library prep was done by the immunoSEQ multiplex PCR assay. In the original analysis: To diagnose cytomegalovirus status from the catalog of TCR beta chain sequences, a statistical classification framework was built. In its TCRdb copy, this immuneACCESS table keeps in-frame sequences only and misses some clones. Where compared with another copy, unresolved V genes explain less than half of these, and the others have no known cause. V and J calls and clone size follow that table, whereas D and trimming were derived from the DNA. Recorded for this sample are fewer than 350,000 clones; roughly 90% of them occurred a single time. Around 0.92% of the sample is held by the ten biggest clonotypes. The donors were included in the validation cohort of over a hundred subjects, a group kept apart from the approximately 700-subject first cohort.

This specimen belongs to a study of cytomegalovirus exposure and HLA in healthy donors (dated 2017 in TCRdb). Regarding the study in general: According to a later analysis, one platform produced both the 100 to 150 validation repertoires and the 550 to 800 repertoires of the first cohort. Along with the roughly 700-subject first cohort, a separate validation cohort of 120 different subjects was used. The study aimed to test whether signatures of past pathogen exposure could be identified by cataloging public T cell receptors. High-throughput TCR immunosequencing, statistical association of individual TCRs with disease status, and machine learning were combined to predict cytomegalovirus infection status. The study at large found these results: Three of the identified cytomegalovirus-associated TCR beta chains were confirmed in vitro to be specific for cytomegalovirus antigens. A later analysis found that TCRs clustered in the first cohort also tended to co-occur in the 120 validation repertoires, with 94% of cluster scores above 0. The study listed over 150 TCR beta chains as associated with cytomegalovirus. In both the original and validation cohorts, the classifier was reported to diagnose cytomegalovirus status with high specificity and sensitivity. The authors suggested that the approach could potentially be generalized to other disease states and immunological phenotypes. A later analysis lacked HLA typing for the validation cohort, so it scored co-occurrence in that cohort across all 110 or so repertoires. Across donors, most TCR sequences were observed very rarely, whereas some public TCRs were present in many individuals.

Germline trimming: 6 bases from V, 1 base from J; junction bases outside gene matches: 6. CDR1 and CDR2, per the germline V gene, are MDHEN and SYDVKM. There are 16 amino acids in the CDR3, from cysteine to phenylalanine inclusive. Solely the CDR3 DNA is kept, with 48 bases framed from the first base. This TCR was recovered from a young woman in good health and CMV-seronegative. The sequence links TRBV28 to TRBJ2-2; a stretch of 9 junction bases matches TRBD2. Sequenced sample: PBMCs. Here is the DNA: TGTGCCAGCAGCCTACGACTAGCGGAGAACACCGGGGAGCTGTTTTTT. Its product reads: CASSLRLAENTGELFF.